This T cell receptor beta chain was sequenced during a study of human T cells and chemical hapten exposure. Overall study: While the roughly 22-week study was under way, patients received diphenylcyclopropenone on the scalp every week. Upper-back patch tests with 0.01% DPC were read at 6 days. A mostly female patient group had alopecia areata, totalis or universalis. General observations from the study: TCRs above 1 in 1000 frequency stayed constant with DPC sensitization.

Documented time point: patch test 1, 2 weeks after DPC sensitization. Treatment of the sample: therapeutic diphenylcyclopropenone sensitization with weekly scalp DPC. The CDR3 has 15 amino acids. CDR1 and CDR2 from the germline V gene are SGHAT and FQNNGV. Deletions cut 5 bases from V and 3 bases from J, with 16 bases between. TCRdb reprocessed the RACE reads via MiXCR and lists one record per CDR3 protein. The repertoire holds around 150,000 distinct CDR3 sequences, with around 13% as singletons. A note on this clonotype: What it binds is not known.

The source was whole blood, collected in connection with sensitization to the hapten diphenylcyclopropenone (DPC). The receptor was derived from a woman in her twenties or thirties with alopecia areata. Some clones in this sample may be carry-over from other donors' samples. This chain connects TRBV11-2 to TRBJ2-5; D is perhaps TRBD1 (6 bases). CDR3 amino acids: CASSPPQGTEETQYF. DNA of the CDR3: TGTGCCAGCAGCCCCCCCCAGGGGACGGAAGAGACCCAGTACTTC. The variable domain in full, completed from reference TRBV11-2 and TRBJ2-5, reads EAGVAQSPRYKIIEKRQSVAFWCNPISGHATLYWYQQILGQGPKLLIQFQNNGVVDDSQLPKDRFSAERLKGVDSTLKIQPAKLEDSAVYLCASSPPQGTEETQYFGPGTRLLVL.